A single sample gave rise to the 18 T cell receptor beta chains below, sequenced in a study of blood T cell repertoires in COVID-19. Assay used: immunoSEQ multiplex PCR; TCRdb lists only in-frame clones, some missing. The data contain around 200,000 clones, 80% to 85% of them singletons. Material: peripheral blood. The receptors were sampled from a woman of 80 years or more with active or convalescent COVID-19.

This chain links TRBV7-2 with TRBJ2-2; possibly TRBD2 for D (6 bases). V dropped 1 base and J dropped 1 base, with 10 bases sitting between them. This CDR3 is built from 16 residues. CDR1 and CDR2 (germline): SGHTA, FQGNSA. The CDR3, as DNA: TGTGCCAGCAGCTTAGTGGGGGGAGGGAACACCGGGGAGCTGTTTTTT. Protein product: CASSLVGGGNTGELFF.

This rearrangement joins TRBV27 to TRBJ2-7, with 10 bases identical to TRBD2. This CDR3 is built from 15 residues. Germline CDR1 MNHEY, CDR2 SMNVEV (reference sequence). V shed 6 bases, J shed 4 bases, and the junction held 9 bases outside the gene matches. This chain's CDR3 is CASRSAGGILYEQYF. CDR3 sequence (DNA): TGTGCCAGCAGGTCAGCGGGAGGGATTTTATACGAGCAGTACTTC.

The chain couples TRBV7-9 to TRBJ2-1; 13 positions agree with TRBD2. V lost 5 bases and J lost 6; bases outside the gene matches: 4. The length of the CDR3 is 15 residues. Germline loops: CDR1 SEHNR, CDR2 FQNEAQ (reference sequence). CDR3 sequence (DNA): TGTGCCAGCAGCCTTCGGACTAGCGGGAGCAATGAGCAGTTCTTC. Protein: CASSLRTSGSNEQFF.

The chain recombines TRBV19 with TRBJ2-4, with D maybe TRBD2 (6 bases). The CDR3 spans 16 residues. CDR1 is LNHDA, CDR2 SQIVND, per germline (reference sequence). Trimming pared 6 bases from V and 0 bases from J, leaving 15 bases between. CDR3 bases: TGTGCCAGTAGGGATTGGGGGGATCTAGCCAAAAACATTCAGTACTTC. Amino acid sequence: CASRDWGDLAKNIQYF.

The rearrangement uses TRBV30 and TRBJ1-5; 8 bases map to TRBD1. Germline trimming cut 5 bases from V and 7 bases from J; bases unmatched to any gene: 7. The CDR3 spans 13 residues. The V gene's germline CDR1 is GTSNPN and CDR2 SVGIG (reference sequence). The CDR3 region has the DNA TGTGCCTGGGGGACAGGAACGCAACAGCCCCAGCATTTT. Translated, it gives CAWGTGTQQPQHF.

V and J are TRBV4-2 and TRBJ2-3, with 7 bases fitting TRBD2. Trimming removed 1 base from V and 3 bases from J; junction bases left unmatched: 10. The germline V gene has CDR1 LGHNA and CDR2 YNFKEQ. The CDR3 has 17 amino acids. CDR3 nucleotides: TGTGCCAGCAGCCAAGTCGAAGCGGGGTCTTGGACAGATACGCAGTATTTT. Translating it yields CASSQVEAGSWTDTQYF.

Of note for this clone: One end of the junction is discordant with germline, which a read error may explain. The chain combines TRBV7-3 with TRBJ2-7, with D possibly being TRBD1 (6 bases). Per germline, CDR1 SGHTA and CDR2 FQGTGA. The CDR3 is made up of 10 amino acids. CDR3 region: CASSTRQVGF. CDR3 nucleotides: TGTGCCAGCAGCACCCGACAGGTAGGCTTC.

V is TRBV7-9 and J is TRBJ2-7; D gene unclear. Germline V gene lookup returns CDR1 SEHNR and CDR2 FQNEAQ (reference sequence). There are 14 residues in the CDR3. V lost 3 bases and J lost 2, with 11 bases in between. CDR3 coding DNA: TGTGCCAGCAGCTTTTTGGGCAAGACCTACGAGCAGTACTTC. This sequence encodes CASSFLGKTYEQYF.

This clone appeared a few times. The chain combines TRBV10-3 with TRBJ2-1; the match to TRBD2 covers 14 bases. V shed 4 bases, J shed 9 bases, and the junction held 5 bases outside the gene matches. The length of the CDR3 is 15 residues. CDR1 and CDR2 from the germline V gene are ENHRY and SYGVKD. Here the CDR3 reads CAISVGTSGSSEQFF. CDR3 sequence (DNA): TGTGCCATCAGTGTAGGGACTAGCGGGAGCTCTGAGCAGTTCTTC.

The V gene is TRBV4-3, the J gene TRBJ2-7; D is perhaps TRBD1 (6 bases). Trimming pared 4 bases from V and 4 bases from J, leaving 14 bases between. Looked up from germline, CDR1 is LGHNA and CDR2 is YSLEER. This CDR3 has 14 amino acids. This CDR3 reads CASSRGRGMYEQYF. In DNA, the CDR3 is TGCGCCAGCAGCCGCGGCAGGGGAATGTACGAGCAGTACTTC.

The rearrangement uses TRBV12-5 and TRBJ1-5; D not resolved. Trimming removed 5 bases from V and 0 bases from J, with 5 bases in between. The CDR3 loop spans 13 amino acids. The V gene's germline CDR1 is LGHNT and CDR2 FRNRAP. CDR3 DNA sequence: TGTGCTAGTGGTCTAGATAGCAATCAGCCCCAGCATTTT. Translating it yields CASGLDSNQPQHF.

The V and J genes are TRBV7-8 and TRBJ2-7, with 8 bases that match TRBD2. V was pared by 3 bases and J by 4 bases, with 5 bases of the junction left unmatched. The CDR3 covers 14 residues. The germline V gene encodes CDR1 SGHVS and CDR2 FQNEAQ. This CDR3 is CASSFGGGVYEQYF. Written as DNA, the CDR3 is TGTGCCAGCAGCTTCGGGGGGGGCGTGTACGAGCAGTACTTC.

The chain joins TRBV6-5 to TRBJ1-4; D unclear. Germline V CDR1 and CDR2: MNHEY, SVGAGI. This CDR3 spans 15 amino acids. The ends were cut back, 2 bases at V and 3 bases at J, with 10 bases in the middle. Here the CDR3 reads CASSYRGAANEKLFF. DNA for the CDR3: TGTGCCAGCAGTTACCGTGGAGCAGCTAATGAAAAACTGTTTTTT.

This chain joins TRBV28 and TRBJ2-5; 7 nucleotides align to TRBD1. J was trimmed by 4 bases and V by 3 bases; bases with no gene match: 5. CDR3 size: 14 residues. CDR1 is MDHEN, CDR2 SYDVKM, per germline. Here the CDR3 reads CASSFQGGVETQYF. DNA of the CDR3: TGTGCCAGCAGTTTTCAAGGGGGCGTAGAGACCCAGTACTTC.

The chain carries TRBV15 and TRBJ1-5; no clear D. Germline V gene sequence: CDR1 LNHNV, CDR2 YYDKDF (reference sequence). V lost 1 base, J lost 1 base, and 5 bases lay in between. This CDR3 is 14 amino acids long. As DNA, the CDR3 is TGTGCCACCAGCAGAGTTGTAAGCAATCAGCCCCAGCATTTT. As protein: CATSRVVSNQPQHF.

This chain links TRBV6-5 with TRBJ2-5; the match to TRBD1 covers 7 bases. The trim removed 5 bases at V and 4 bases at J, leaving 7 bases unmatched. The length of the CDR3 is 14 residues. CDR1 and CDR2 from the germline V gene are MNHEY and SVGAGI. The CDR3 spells CASSKNAGGETQYF. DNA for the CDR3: TGTGCCAGCAGTAAGAATGCAGGGGGAGAGACCCAGTACTTC.

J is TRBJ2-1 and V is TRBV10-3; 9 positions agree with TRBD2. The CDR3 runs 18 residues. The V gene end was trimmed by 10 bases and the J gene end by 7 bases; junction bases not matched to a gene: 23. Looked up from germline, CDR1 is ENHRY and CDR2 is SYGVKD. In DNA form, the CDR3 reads TGTGCCACAGCGAGGGCGGGGGGGCCCTCGTCGCTAAGGAATGAGCAGTTCTTC. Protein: CATARAGGPSSLRNEQFF.

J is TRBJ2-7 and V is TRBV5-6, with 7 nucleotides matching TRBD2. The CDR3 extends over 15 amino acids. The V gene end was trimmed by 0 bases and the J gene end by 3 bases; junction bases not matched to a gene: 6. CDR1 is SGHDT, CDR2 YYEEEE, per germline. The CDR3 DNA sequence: TGTGCCAGCAGCTTGGGGGAGGGTCGATTCTACGAGCAGTACTTC. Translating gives CASSLGEGRFYEQYF.